This T cell receptor beta chain was recovered during a study of blood T cell repertoires in COVID-19. The wider study: Donors in the United States, Italy and Spain gave samples during acute or convalescent COVID-19. Sample material is recorded as cDNA or gDNA derived from T cells, B-cell-depleted T cells, or PBMCs.

This CDR3 is built from 13 residues. V was trimmed by 2 bases and J by 8 bases, leaving 12 bases between them. The table came from immunoSEQ multiplex PCR; TCRdb's copy has only in-frame clones and leaves some out. There are some 77,000 clones in the sample; roughly 82% occur only once, and under 2% lies in the top ten. The sequencing input was peripheral blood. The TCR comes from an older woman with acute or convalescent COVID-19. The chain is built from TRBV12-3 or TRBV12-4 and TRBJ1-2; D not resolved. This CDR3 reads CASSLLWSEGYTF. DNA of the CDR3: TGTGCCAGCAGTTTACTTTGGAGCGAAGGCTACACCTTC.